Described below is a single T cell receptor (beta chain) sequence and its context. The data were taken from a study of Ad26.COV2.S vaccination and SARS-CoV-2 variants. Here immunoSEQ multiplex PCR was the method, and the copy in TCRdb shows in-frame clones only, minus some. The sample consists of around 320,000 clones, around 87% of them appearing once. Specified treatment: some 20 received Ad26.COV2.S at low or high dose, single or two shots; several received placebo; per-sample allocation not given. Samples analyzed were those drawn on day 63 after the first vaccine or placebo injection. V lost 0 bases to trimming and J lost 5 bases, with 9 bases between them. The CDR3 loop spans 14 amino acids. Germline values: CDR1 SGHDT, CDR2 YYEEEE.

The source is a person between 18 and 65 years old who received the Ad26.COV2.S COVID-19 vaccine or a placebo. The chain uses TRBV5-6 and TRBJ1-5; D ambiguous. The sequenced sample was peripheral blood, obtained in a trial of Ad26.COV2.S vaccine versus placebo. The CDR3, as DNA: TGTGCCAGCAGCTTGGGTACAATAGATCAGCCCCAGCATTTT. The encoded protein is CASSLGTIDQPQHF.